This T cell receptor (beta chain) comes out of a study of tumor and adjacent non-tumor tissue in lung cancer. The study, taken as a whole, reports: Top 100 clones took a larger repertoire share in normal lung.

V was shortened by 6 bases and J by 0 bases, with 15 bases between the two germline ends. The CDR3 totals 14 residues. Germline V lookup: CDR1 DFQATT, CDR2 SNEGSKA (reference sequence). This clonotype came up once. The antigen is not known. A much larger clone sits a single nucleotide away, making a read error possible. Three rounds of nested PCR, following a modified ARM-PCR protocol, produced the TCRbeta library. TCRdb re-called the multiplex PCR reads with MiXCR, one entry per CDR3 protein. Among 60,000 to 95,000 distinct CDR3 sequences listed, under 85% were seen once. RNA was extracted from bulk tissue without any cell sorting.

This chain links TRBV20-1 with TRBJ2-7; no clear D gene. The sample comprised lung tumor tissue. This receptor was taken from a woman aged 45-65 years with non-small cell lung cancer. The DNA of the CDR3 is TGCAGTGCCCCCTTTAGGGTAGCCTCCTACGAGCAGTACTTC. Protein sequence: CSAPFRVASYEQYF.